This T cell receptor (beta chain) was sequenced during a study of shared clonotypes between healthy human individuals. Notes on this clone: No antigen is known for it.

Findings and limits, study-wide: A few donors showed sharing of about 4.8% of naive CD4 clonotypes.

The CDR3 sequence is 13 residues long. V was shortened by 6 bases and J by 7 bases, with 10 bases between the two germline ends. CDR1 and CDR2 from the germline V gene are MNHNS and SASEGT. The assay was immunoSEQ multiplex PCR, and TCRdb's table has in-frame clones only and misses some. Among under 1,100,000 clones, around 78% were seen once, and the ten largest hold more than 0.55%. The sequence derives from a man between 18 and 29 years old in good health. Some clones in this sample may be carry-over from other donors' samples. The J gene is TRBJ1-6, the V gene TRBV6-1; D not resolved. The sequenced material came from memory CD4+ T cells from PBMCs. Subset denoted: CD45RA-negative fraction. This chain's CDR3 is CASRERRNSPLHF. The CDR3 coding sequence is TGTGCCAGCAGAGAACGGAGGAATTCACCCCTCCACTTT.